This TCR beta chain was retrieved from a study of T cells after yellow fever vaccination. TCRdb called the 5' RACE reads again in MiXCR, with one record for every CDR3 protein. The sample carries around 300,000 distinct CDR3 sequences, approximately 12% recorded once. This CDR3 is built from 14 residues. With 3 bases removed from V and 6 bases from J, the gap between germline ends came to 12 bases. Per the germline V gene, CDR1 is LNHDA and CDR2 is SQIVND (reference sequence). The sequence was obtained from a young man who received the YFV17D yellow fever vaccine. The chain links TRBV19 to TRBJ1-5, with TRBD1 as a possible D gene (6 bases). The sequenced sample was CD4+ T cells sorted from PBMCs, obtained 45 days after the yellow fever booster vaccination. CDR3 protein: CASSIGRGAQPQHF. DNA for the CDR3: TGTGCCAGTAGTATCGGCAGGGGAGCTCAGCCCCAGCATTTT.